Described below is a single TCR beta chain sequence and its context. It lacks a known antigen. A much more abundant neighbour one base away suggests this may be a read error. In the paper's terms, the treatment or condition label means: allogeneic hematopoietic cell transplantation with graft depleted of TCRalphabeta T cells and CD19 B cells. Transplant recipients were children who received TCRalphabeta/CD19-depleted allogeneic hematopoietic cell grafts. This specimen comes from a study of T-cell reconstitution after alpha-beta-depleted transplantation in children listed by TCRdb under 2016. General notes on the study: T-cell immune reconstitution after TCRalphabeta/CD19-depleted allogeneic hematopoietic cell transplantation in children was quantitatively tracked in the study by means of TCR repertoire profiling. Overall study outcomes, separate from this receptor: About two months after transplant, the apparently early recovery of alphabetaT-cell counts reportedly depended on just several hundred clones that had expanded rapidly and came from non-depleted graft cells. In some patients, the high TCRbeta diversity seen at day 60 was put down to recipient T cells and intrathymic progenitors that had survived conditioning. Hyperexpanded clone frequencies declined over subsequent months; after one year, T-cell counts and TCRbeta diversity were mostly attributed to newly produced T cells.

The CDR3, from cysteine to phenylalanine, totals 14 residues. Only the CDR3 DNA stays, 42 bases, in frame from base 1. The library was made by PCR. Data came from an Illumina HiSeq 2500. Molecular barcoding was employed in the preparation of TCR libraries, with unique molecular identifiers being used to normalize TCRbeta repertoire quantification. In TCRdb, the public reads were trimmed at Q25 with fastp and aligned with MiXCR, with productive beta chains retained. Each entry is one CDR3 protein sequence, shown with its most common DNA and genes. Here the sample has approximately 270,000 distinct CDR3 sequences; more than 20% occur a single time. About 4.8% of the sample rests with the top ten.

The sample here was PBMCs, mostly from graft donor cells, taken 360 days after TCRalphabeta/CD19-depleted stem cell transplant. The source is a female patient between 2 and 10 years old who had a stem cell transplant for congenital amegakaryocytic thrombocytopenia, so the T cells may come from the graft donor. The rearranged chain carries TRBV12-3 or TRBV12-4 and TRBJ2-7; 8 bases in the middle match TRBD1. The CDR3 corresponds to CTSRGPGQAFEQYF. In nucleotide form, the sequence is TGTACCAGCAGGGGACCGGGACAGGCCTTCGAGCAGTACTTC.